This TCR beta chain was captured in a study of blood T cells in healthy people across ages. Study conclusions and caveats: A roughly linear fall in TCR beta diversity per million T cells was seen with increasing age. Not knowing donor CMV status may have confounded expanded clonotype changes.

This clonotype appeared a few times. Its specificity is not known. Germline V lookup: CDR1 SGHRS, CDR2 YFSETQ. The CDR3 spans 16 residues. The V gene end was trimmed by 4 bases and the J gene end by 1 base; junction bases not matched to a gene: 7. A second PCR, run for roughly 7 to 12 cycles, used a sample-barcoded 5' primer plus a J-beta primer mix. Unique molecular identifiers of 12 random nucleotides labeled each cDNA. Each CDR3 protein is one row after TCRdb ran MiXCR on the 5' RACE reads. The sample has more than 1,400,000 distinct CDR3 sequences, approximately 38% seen once. The total RNA that was extracted per sample amounted to at least 5 micrograms.

The V call is TRBV5-1, the J call TRBJ2-3, with TRBD1 identical over 9 bases. Sample: blood. The clonotype comes from a young woman in good health. CDR3 nucleotides: TGCGCCAGCAGCGCGGGACAGGGAGTGGGCACAGATACGCAGTATTTT. As protein: CASSAGQGVGTDTQYF.